The 20 T cell receptor beta chains below all came from one sample that was sequenced in a study of blood T cells in healthy people across ages. Alongside a J-beta primer mix, a sample-barcoded 5' primer served in a second PCR lasting roughly 7 to 11 cycles. MiXCR, applied by TCRdb to the 5' RACE reads, yields one record per CDR3 protein. The sample shows 650,000 to 1,000,000 distinct CDR3 sequences, 46% of them seen only once. Sample: blood. Receptors were obtained from a man of 80 years or more in good health.

This clonotype was seen a handful of times. The rearrangement joins TRBV7-2 to TRBJ2-4; the match to TRBD1 covers 11 bases. Germline CDR1 SGHTA, CDR2 FQGNSA. CDR3 length equals 14 residues. Germline trimming cut 5 bases from V and 8 bases from J; bases unmatched to any gene: 5. DNA of the CDR3: TGTGCCAGCAGCCCAGGGGGACAGGGGGACATTCAGTACTTC. The encoded protein is CASSPGGQGDIQYF. Full variable domain (missing parts from reference TRBV7-2 and TRBJ2-4): GAGVSQSPSNKVTEKGKDVELRCDPISGHTALYWYRQSLGQGLEFLIYFQGNSAPDKSGLPSDRFSAERTGGSVSTLTIQRTQQEDSAVYLCASSPGGQGDIQYFGAGTRLSVL.

In this sample, this clonotype turned up once. The chain carries TRBV5-1 and TRBJ2-1; no definite D call. Germline CDR1 is SGHRS and CDR2 is YFSETQ. V lost 4 bases to trimming and J lost 8 bases, with 22 bases between them. There are 16 residues in the CDR3. Written as DNA, the CDR3 is TGCGCCAGCAGCCCCCCGTCCTTTGGGGTTGTCTATGAGCAGTTCTTC. Translation: CASSPPSFGVVYEQFF. The full variable domain, with the rest looked up from reference TRBV5-1 and TRBJ2-1, is KAGVTQTPRYLIKTRGQQVTLSCSPISGHRSVSWYQQTPGQGLQFLFEYFSETQRNKGNFPGRFSGRQFSNSRSEMNVSTLELGDSALYLCASSPPSFGVVYEQFFGPGTRLTVL.

The J gene is TRBJ2-7, the V gene TRBV28; D gene ambiguous. The J call may be in error: the DNA end matches TRBJ2-5 better. CDR3 length: 14 amino acids. Germline lookup yields CDR1 MDHEN and CDR2 SYDVKM. CDR3 nucleotide sequence: TGTGCCAGCAGTTTTCGGCAGATACGAGAGACCCAGTACTTC. Translated: CASSFRQIRETQYF.

The chain's CDR3 is CASSFRTGGGEQYF. The CDR3 coding sequence is TGTGCCAGCAGCTTCCGGACAGGGGGCGGCGAGCAGTACTTC. The J gene is TRBJ2-7, the V gene TRBV5-6; TRBD1 matches 11 bases. V dropped 2 bases and J dropped 6; count of bases not matched to a gene: 4. The CDR3 has 14 amino acids. CDR1 and CDR2 (germline): SGHDT, YYEEEE.

This clonotype appeared a few times. This chain joins TRBV2 and TRBJ2-3; 11 bases are a match to TRBD2. Unmatched junction bases numbered 6, after V lost 6 bases and J lost 1 base. This CDR3 contains 16 residues. Germline-derived CDR1 and CDR2 are SNHLY and FYNNEI. In DNA form, the CDR3 reads TGTGCCAGCAGGGCCGAACTAGCGGGGGGCACAGATACGCAGTATTTT. It yields the protein CASRAELAGGTDTQYF.

This clonotype turned up a few times. The V gene is TRBV6-2 or TRBV6-3, the J gene TRBJ2-7; perhaps TRBD1 as D (5 bases). The V and J ends lost 6 bases and 3 bases respectively, with 9 bases between them. The germline gives CDR1 MNHEY, CDR2 SVGEGT. The CDR3 consists of 12 residues. CDR3 residues: CASRHDSYEQYF. DNA for the CDR3: TGTGCCAGCAGACATGACAGCTACGAGCAGTACTTC.

This clonotype was detected a few times. This chain connects TRBV28 to TRBJ2-5; D uncertain. Trimming removed 6 bases from V and 4 bases from J, with 18 bases in between. The CDR3 spans 15 residues. CDR1 and CDR2 from the germline V gene are MDHEN and SYDVKM. CDR3 sequence (DNA): TGTGCCAGCAGGGAAAACGGGCGAAGAGGAGAGACCCAGTACTTC. Protein sequence: CASRENGRRGETQYF.

This clonotype showed up just a few times. The chain recombines TRBV10-3 with TRBJ1-2; 12 bases match TRBD1. The V gene end was trimmed by 8 bases and the J gene end by 8 bases; junction bases not matched to a gene: 6. The CDR3 has 13 amino acids. Germline lookup yields CDR1 ENHRY and CDR2 SYGVKD. CDR3 residues: CAIPGQGAGGYTF. In nucleotides, the CDR3 is TGTGCCATCCCGGGACAGGGGGCAGGAGGCTACACCTTC.

The genes are TRBV19 and TRBJ1-1, with no clear D. CDR1 is LNHDA, CDR2 SQIVND, per germline (reference sequence). With 6 bases removed from V and 0 bases from J, the gap between germline ends came to 11 bases. The CDR3 length is 14 residues. As DNA, the CDR3 is TGTGCCAGTAGCCCTCCACCCATGAACACTGAAGCTTTCTTT. Translated: CASSPPPMNTEAFF.

This clonotype was detected many times. The rearrangement joins TRBV5-1 to TRBJ2-5; 9 nucleotides match TRBD2. The CDR3 is 15 residues long. Germline trimming cut 4 bases from V and 5 bases from J; bases unmatched to any gene: 9. The germline CDR1 and CDR2 sequences are SGHRS and YFSETQ. The CDR3 nucleotides are TGCGCCAGCAGCCCACTAGCGGGTCTGGGGGAGACCCAGTACTTC. Encoded protein: CASSPLAGLGETQYF.

The sample holds one count of this clonotype. The V and J genes are TRBV7-2 and TRBJ2-3; perhaps TRBD2 as D (6 bases). V lost 8 bases and J 3 bases, leaving 15 bases between the germline ends. Germline CDR1 SGHTA, CDR2 FQGNSA. The CDR3 is 14 residues long. For the CDR3, the DNA is TGTGCCAGCGAGAGAAGGGCGGGGACAGATACGCAGTATTTT. This encodes CASERRAGTDTQYF.

The rearrangement uses TRBV10-3 and TRBJ1-5; perhaps TRBD1 as D (5 bases). Deletions cut 4 bases from V and 0 bases from J, with 10 bases between. The CDR3 loop spans 15 amino acids. Germline lookup yields CDR1 ENHRY and CDR2 SYGVKD. The CDR3 reads CAISADSNSNQPQHF. For the CDR3, the DNA is TGTGCCATCAGTGCAGACAGCAATAGCAATCAGCCCCAGCATTTT.

The chain uses TRBV30 and TRBJ2-5; 11 bases agree with TRBD2. TRBJ2-7 explains the end of the DNA better; the J call may be wrong. CDR3 length: 13 amino acids. The germline CDR1 and CDR2 sequences are GTSNPN and SVGIG (reference sequence). The CDR3 here is CALAGGPAREQYF. The CDR3 nucleotides read TGTGCCTTAGCGGGAGGGCCTGCCCGCGAGCAGTACTTC.

The chain employs TRBV5-6 and TRBJ1-1; D remains unclear. The CDR3 has 14 amino acids. Trimming left V 4 bases short and J 1 base short, with 11 bases between. Per the germline V gene, CDR1 is SGHDT and CDR2 is YYEEEE. CDR3 region: CASSRRGRNTEAFF. DNA of the CDR3: TGTGCCAGCAGCCGGAGAGGAAGGAACACTGAAGCTTTCTTT. Based on the CDR3 plus reference TRBV5-6 and TRBJ1-1, the full variable domain is DAGVTQSPTHLIKTRGQQVTLRCSPKSGHDTVSWYQQALGQGPQFIFQYYEEEERQRGNFPDRFSGHQFPNYSSELNVNALLLGDSALYLCASSRRGRNTEAFFGQGTRLTVV.

The chain couples TRBV20-1 to TRBJ2-1; 8 bases match TRBD1. Germline V gives CDR1 DFQATT, CDR2 SNEGSKA (reference sequence). This CDR3 contains 14 residues. With 5 bases clipped from V and 7 bases from J, the junction kept 10 bases outside the gene matches. This CDR3 reads CSAPRTGWGNEQFF. The CDR3 nucleotides are TGCAGTGCTCCTCGGACAGGGTGGGGGAATGAGCAGTTCTTC.

V is TRBV2 and J is TRBJ1-1; possible D gene TRBD1, 5 bases. The CDR3 spans 14 residues. Trimming cost V 1 base and J 5 bases, with 11 bases left between them. CDR1 is SNHLY and CDR2 is FYNNEI in the germline V gene. The chain's CDR3 is CASSEEGGVTEAFF. The CDR3 nucleotides read TGTGCCAGCAGTGAAGAGGGAGGGGTTACTGAAGCTTTCTTT.

This chain links TRBV20-1 with TRBJ2-1; a possible D gene is TRBD2 (5 bases). The CDR3 loop spans 15 amino acids. Germline CDR1 is DFQATT and CDR2 is SNEGSKA (reference sequence). V was clipped by 0 bases and J by 7 bases, with 16 bases between them. CDR3 in DNA: TGCAGTGCTAGAGATCGCGGATCCGGCGGGAATGAGCAGTTCTTC. Translation gives CSARDRGSGGNEQFF.

This clonotype was seen many times. The CDR3 spells CASTISGSYNEQFF. The CDR3, as DNA: TGTGCCAGCACTATTAGCGGGAGCTACAATGAGCAGTTCTTC. The chain links TRBV12-3 or TRBV12-4 to TRBJ2-1; 9 nucleotides agree with TRBD2. CDR3 length: 14 amino acids. V lost 7 bases and J lost 3; bases outside the gene matches: 4.

This sequence joins TRBV28 and TRBJ1-5; D is possibly TRBD1 (5 bases). This CDR3 has 14 residues. CDR1 is MDHEN and CDR2 is SYDVKM in the germline V gene. Trimming removed 6 bases from V and 5 bases from J, with 14 bases in between. The CDR3: CASSKRGVHQPQHF. The CDR3 region has the DNA TGTGCCAGCAGCAAGCGGGGGGTCCATCAGCCCCAGCATTTT. Using reference TRBV28 and TRBJ1-5 for the parts outside the CDR3, the full variable domain is DVKVTQSSRYLVKRTGEKVFLECVQDMDHENMFWYRQDPGLGLRLIYFSYDVKMKEKGDIPEGYSVSREKKERFSLILESASTNQTSMYLCASSKRGVHQPQHFGDGTRLSIL.

The gene calls are TRBV28 and TRBJ1-2, with 8 bases fitting TRBD1. The ends lost 6 bases at V and 7 bases at J; junction bases unmatched: 10. CDR1 MDHEN and CDR2 SYDVKM come from the germline V gene. The length of the CDR3 is 14 residues. The CDR3 DNA is TGTGCCAGCAGGATCGGACAGGGTGGGGTTGGCTACACCTTC. Translation: CASRIGQGGVGYTF.